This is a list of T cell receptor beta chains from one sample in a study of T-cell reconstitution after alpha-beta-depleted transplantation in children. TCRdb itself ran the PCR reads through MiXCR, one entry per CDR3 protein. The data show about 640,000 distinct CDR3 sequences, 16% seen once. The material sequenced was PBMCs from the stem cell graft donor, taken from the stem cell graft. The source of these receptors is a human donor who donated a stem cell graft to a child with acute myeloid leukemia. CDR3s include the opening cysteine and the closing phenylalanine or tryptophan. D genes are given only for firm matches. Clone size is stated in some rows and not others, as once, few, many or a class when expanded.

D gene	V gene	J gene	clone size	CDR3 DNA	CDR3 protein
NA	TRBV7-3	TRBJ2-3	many	TGTGCCAGCAGCTTTGGACCGCAAGATACGCAGTATTTT	CASSFGPQDTQYF
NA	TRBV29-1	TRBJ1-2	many	TGCAGCGTTGTAGCCACTAACTATGGCTACACCTTC	CSVVATNYGYTF
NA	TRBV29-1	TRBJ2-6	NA	TGCAGCGCTGTGAACTCTGGGGCCAACGTCCTGACTTTC	CSAVNSGANVLTF
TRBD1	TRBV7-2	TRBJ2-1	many	TGTGCCAGCAGCAGGATAGCAGGGGGCGGAAATGAGCAGTTCTTC	CASSRIAGGGNEQFF
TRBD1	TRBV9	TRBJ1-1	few	TGTGCCAGCAGCGTGGGACAGGTGGGGGAAGCTTTCTTT	CASSVGQVGEAFF
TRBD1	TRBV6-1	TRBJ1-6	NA	TGTGCCAGCAGTGAAGCATGGACAGGGCAAGGGCCCCTCCACTTT	CASSEAWTGQGPLHF
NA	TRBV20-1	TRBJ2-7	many	TGCAGTGCTAGGAATCGTCAGGGCTCCTACGAGCAGTACTTC	CSARNRQGSYEQYF
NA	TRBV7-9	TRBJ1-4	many	TGTGCCAGCAGTTTTGGGGAAAAACTGTTTTTT	CASSFGEKLFF
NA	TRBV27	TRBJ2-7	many	TGTGCCAGCAGTTCCCCTTTCACAGGGAGCTACGAGCAGTACTTC	CASSSPFTGSYEQYF
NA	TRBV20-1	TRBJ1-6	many	TGCAGTGTGGTGAGGACCCAGAATTCACCCCTCCACTTT	CSVVRTQNSPLHF
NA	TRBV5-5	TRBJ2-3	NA	TGTGCCAGCAGCTTGGAATCAGCAACGCAGTATTTT	CASSLESATQYF
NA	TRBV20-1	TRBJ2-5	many	TGCAGTGCTAGATACCTACGGACAGTCCAAGAGACCCAGTACTTC	CSARYLRTVQETQYF
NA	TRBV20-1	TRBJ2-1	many	TGCAGTGCTAGTACAGCCCCGAGCTCCTACAATGAGCAGTTCTTC	CSASTAPSSYNEQFF
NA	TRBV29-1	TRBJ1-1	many	TGCAGCGTTGATGGCGGAAGCGCCCATGAAGCTTTCTTT	CSVDGGSAHEAFF
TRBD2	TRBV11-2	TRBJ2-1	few	TGTGCCAGCAGCTTAATGGCAGGACTAGCAGTCAATGAGCAGTTCTTC	CASSLMAGLAVNEQFF
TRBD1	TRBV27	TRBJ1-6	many	TGTGCCAGCAGTTTTACCGGGACAGATATTTCACCCCTCCACTTT	CASSFTGTDISPLHF
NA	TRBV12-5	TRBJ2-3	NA	TGTGCTAGTGGTTTAGGAGGCACAGATACGCAGTATTTT	CASGLGGTDTQYF
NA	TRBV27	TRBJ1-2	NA	TGTGCCAGCAGTTCCCTTTCCTCGGACGGATATGGCTACACCTTC	CASSSLSSDGYGYTF
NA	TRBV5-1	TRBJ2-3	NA	TGCGCCAGCATGGTTAGCGGCAGCACAGATACGCAGTATTTT	CASMVSGSTDTQYF
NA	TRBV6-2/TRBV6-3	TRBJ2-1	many	TGTGCCAGCAGTTACGATTCGGGCAGGGGAGAGAATGAGCAGTTCTTC	CASSYDSGRGENEQFF
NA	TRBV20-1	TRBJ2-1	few	TGCAGTGCTATGGGGGAAATCTACAATGAGCAGTTCTTC	CSAMGEIYNEQFF
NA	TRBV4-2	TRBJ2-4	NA	TGTGCCAGCAGCCCCTCGGAAAACATTCAGTACTTC	CASSPSENIQYF
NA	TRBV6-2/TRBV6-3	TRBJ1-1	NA	TGTGCCACCCTTAGACGGAACACTGAAGCTTTCTTT	CATLRRNTEAFF
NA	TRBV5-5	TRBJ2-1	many	TGTGCCAGCAGCTTGCAGGGTAACAATGAGCAGTTCTTC	CASSLQGNNEQFF
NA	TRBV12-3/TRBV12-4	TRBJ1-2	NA	TGTGCCAGCAGTCCAGCTATTGGCTACACCTTC	CASSPAIGYTF
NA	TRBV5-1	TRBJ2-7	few	TGCGCCAGCAGCTTGGTGAGGGACCCGAGCTCCTACGAGCAGTACTTC	CASSLVRDPSSYEQYF
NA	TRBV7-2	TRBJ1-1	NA	TGTGCCAGCAGCTTCACAACAAGGAACACTGAAGCTTTCTTT	CASSFTTRNTEAFF
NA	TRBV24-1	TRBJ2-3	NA	TGTGCCACCAGTGACCTACCCGGGGGTAGAGGCACAGATACGCAGTATTTT	CATSDLPGGRGTDTQYF
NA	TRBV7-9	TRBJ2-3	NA	TGTGCCAGCACCCCTCGTGTCACAGATACGCAGTATTTT	CASTPRVTDTQYF
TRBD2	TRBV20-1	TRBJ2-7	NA	TGCAGTGCTACCCCCAGCGGGGGGGGGTACGAGCAGTACTTC	CSATPSGGGYEQYF
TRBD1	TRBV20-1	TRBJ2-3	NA	TGCAGTGCTAGAGCCTCGGGACAGGGGGCCAGAGATACGCAGTATTTT	CSARASGQGARDTQYF
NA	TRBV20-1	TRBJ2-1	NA	TGCAGTGCCCATTTCTACCCGAGGCAGTTCTTC	CSAHFYPRQFF
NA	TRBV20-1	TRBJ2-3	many	TGCAGTGCCTACCGCACAGATACGCAGTATTTT	CSAYRTDTQYF
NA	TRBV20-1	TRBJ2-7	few	TGCAGTGCTACCCGGGGCCTTGGAAGCTCCTACGAGCAGTACTTC	CSATRGLGSSYEQYF
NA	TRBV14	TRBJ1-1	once	TGTGCCAGCACCTGGTCCGGGGCCAGTGAAGCTTTCTTT	CASTWSGASEAFF
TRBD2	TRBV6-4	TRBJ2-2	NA	TGTGCCAGCAAACGGCGGGGGGACACCGGGGAGCTGTTTTTT	CASKRRGDTGELFF
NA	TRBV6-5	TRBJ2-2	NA	TGTGCCAGCAGTTACAAACGGGCCAACACCGGGGAGCTGTTTTTT	CASSYKRANTGELFF
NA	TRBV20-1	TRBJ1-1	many	TGCAGTGCCACCGGACGGATTGAAGCTTTCTTT	CSATGRIEAFF
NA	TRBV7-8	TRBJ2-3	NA	TGTGCCAGCGTACCAGGGCACCCAGATACGCAGTATTTT	CASVPGHPDTQYF
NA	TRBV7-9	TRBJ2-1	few	TGTGCCCGTTCCGCAATACATGAGAATGAGCAGTTCTTC	CARSAIHENEQFF
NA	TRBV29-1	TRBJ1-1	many	TGCAGCGCTACGAAGATGAGGGAAGCTTTCTTT	CSATKMREAFF
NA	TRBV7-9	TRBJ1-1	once	TGTGCCAGCAGCCCGTGGATGGGACACTTGAGGAACACTGAAGCTTTCTTT	CASSPWMGHLRNTEAFF